These T cell receptor beta chains were read from a single sample in a study of blood T cell repertoires in COVID-19. Generated by immunoSEQ multiplex PCR, the TCRdb table keeps only in-frame clones and is missing some. The sample records about 230,000 clones, roughly 90% being singletons. Sample: peripheral blood. The receptors here all came from a woman in her fifties or sixties with acute or convalescent COVID-19. CDR3s include the opening cysteine and the closing phenylalanine or tryptophan. D genes are given only for firm matches. Size is stated for part of the rows, as once, few or many counts, or as a class when the clone is expanded.

v_call	clone_size	d_call	j_call	cdr3_nt	cdr3_aa
TRBV3-1/TRBV3-2	-	-	TRBJ2-1	TGTGCCAGCAGCCAGATGGTCGGGGTAAACAATGAGCAGTTCTTC	CASSQMVGVNNEQFF
TRBV19	-	-	TRBJ2-2	TGTGCCAGTAGGTACCGGTCCACCGGGGAGCTGTTTTTT	CASRYRSTGELFF
TRBV19	-	TRBD1	TRBJ1-2	TGTGCCAGTAACCACCGGGGACAGTCCTATGGCTACACCTTC	CASNHRGQSYGYTF
TRBV28	once	-	TRBJ1-6	TGTGCCAGCAGTTTAGCCCCGGGGAATAATTCACCCCTCCACTTT	CASSLAPGNNSPLHF
TRBV7-9	-	TRBD1	TRBJ1-2	TGTGCCAGCAGCCGATCGACAGGGGGCGACTATGGCTACACCTTC	CASSRSTGGDYGYTF
TRBV7-2	-	TRBD2	TRBJ2-7	TGTGCCAGCAGCTTAGCGGGTAGCGGGGCTTCCTACGAGCAGTACTTC	CASSLAGSGASYEQYF
TRBV28	-	-	TRBJ1-5	TGTGCCAGCAGCCAGGGTGGTAGCCAGCCCCAGCATTTT	CASSQGGSQPQHF
TRBV7-2	-	TRBD1	TRBJ1-1	TGTGCCAGCAGCTTGCAGGGGGCAAGGACTGAAGCTTTCTTT	CASSLQGARTEAFF
TRBV10-2	once	TRBD1	TRBJ1-6	TGCGCCAGCAGTGAGGACAGGGATAATTCACCCCTCCACTTT	CASSEDRDNSPLHF
TRBV28	-	-	TRBJ1-5	TGTGCCAGCAGTTCCCCGGGATGGGAGAGCAATCAGCCCCAGCATTTT	CASSSPGWESNQPQHF
TRBV7-9	-	TRBD1	TRBJ1-3	TGTGCCAGCAGCTTAGTCAGAGCCGGGACAGCCTCTGGAAACACCATATATTTT	CASSLVRAGTASGNTIYF
TRBV11-2	-	-	TRBJ1-1	TGTGCCAGCAGCTTAGATCCGGGAGGCAGGGGAGCTTTCTTT	CASSLDPGGRGAFF
TRBV21-1	-	-	TRBJ2-3	TGTGCCAGCAGCAAATGGCGCCAGGGGAAAACAGATACGCAGTATTTT	CASSKWRQGKTDTQYF
TRBV7-9	-	TRBD1	TRBJ2-7	TGTGCCAGCAGCCGAGGGGGCGCAGGGGTGTACGAGCAGTACTTC	CASSRGGAGVYEQYF
TRBV5-1	-	-	TRBJ2-3	TGCGCCAGCAGCTTGAGGGCTATCCAGGGTAGCACAGATACGCAGTATTTT	CASSLRAIQGSTDTQYF
TRBV4-3	once	-	TRBJ1-2	TGCGCCAGCAGCCAGATAGGACAGTTATTCTATGGCTACACCTTC	CASSQIGQLFYGYTF
TRBV6-8	-	TRBD1	TRBJ2-7	TGTGCCAGCAGTAGGCGGTTCGGGCAGGGGGTCTACGAGCAGTACTTC	CASSRRFGQGVYEQYF
TRBV7-3	once	TRBD2	TRBJ2-7	TGTGCCAGCAGCTTAGGGGGAGGGTGGGTCTACGAGCAGTACTTC	CASSLGGGWVYEQYF
TRBV5-1	-	TRBD2	TRBJ2-2	TGCGCCAGCAGTTACACTAGCGGGGGAAGTACCGGGGAGCTGTTTTTT	CASSYTSGGSTGELFF
TRBV2	-	-	TRBJ2-5	TGTGCCAGCAGTGAAAGGGGACACCAGTACTTC	CASSERGHQYF
TRBV7-6	-	TRBD1	TRBJ1-1	TGTGCCAGCAGCCCAAGGGACAGGTTTGAAGCTTTCTTT	CASSPRDRFEAFF
TRBV7-2	-	TRBD1	TRBJ1-6	TGTGCCAGCAGCTTACGACAGGGGGAGAGTTCACCCCTCCACTTT	CASSLRQGESSPLHF
TRBV11-2	-	-	TRBJ1-6	TGTGCCAGCAGCCCCGGGGGTTATTCACCCCTCCACTTT	CASSPGGYSPLHF
TRBV5-8	-	TRBD1	TRBJ2-1	TGTGCCAGCAGCTTGAGGGACAGGGGTTACAATGAGCAGTTCTTC	CASSLRDRGYNEQFF
TRBV12-3/TRBV12-4	-	-	TRBJ2-7	TGTGCCAGCAGTTTGGGACTTTACGAGCAGTACTTC	CASSLGLYEQYF
TRBV3-1/TRBV3-2	-	-	TRBJ2-5	TGTGCCAGCAGCCGACCCGCAGGGAGGACAGAGACCCAGTACTTC	CASSRPAGRTETQYF
TRBV2	-	-	TRBJ2-7	TGTGCCAGCAGGGTACAGGGAGGGAAAAGGGCAGGCTACGAGCAGTACTTC	CASRVQGGKRAGYEQYF
TRBV10-3	-	TRBD2	TRBJ2-1	TGTGCCATCAGGACGGGACTAGCGAGATCCTACAATGAGCAGTTCTTC	CAIRTGLARSYNEQFF
TRBV2	few	-	TRBJ2-6	TGTGCCAGCAAAAGGGAGCAATCTGGGGCCAACGTCCTGACTTTC	CASKREQSGANVLTF
TRBV2	-	-	TRBJ1-6	TGTGCCAGCAGTGGAATCGAACAGGTGGAAGATTCACCCCTCCACTTT	CASSGIEQVEDSPLHF
TRBV6-5	-	-	TRBJ1-5	TGTGCCAGCAGTCTTGGGGGGAGGGATCAGCCCCAGCATTTT	CASSLGGRDQPQHF
TRBV15	-	-	TRBJ1-5	TGTGCCACCAGCAGAGGGCAGGTTTTCAATCAGCCCCAGCATTTT	CATSRGQVFNQPQHF
TRBV29-1	few	TRBD1	TRBJ1-1	TGCAGCGTCAGGGGGGTTCTCACTGAAGCTTTCTTT	CSVRGVLTEAFF
TRBV5-1	-	-	TRBJ1-3	TGCGCCAGCACCCTCGACGGCCCCGGAGAGGGAAACACCATATATTTT	CASTLDGPGEGNTIYF
TRBV6-5	-	TRBD1	TRBJ1-2	TGTGCCAGCAGCACCGGACAGGGGGACTATGGCTACACCTTC	CASSTGQGDYGYTF
TRBV15	-	-	TRBJ1-2	TGTGCCACCAGCAGGGCCCAGTGGGGCTACACCTTC	CATSRAQWGYTF
TRBV7-6	-	TRBD1	TRBJ2-2	TGTGCCAGCAGCTTCCGGGGACAGGGGGCGACCGGGGAGCTGTTTTTT	CASSFRGQGATGELFF
TRBV5-1	-	-	TRBJ1-1	TGCGCCAGCAGCTTGGAGCCGGGAGCTCGCACTGAAGCTTTCTTT	CASSLEPGARTEAFF
TRBV19	-	TRBD1	TRBJ1-2	TGTGCCAGTAGTATAGAGGGAACAGGGGCCTATGGCTACACCTTC	CASSIEGTGAYGYTF
TRBV6-5	-	TRBD1	TRBJ1-1	TGTGCCAGCATGAAGGGGGCGCTTACTGAAGCTTTCTTT	CASMKGALTEAFF
TRBV5-1	once	TRBD2	TRBJ2-1	TGCGCCAGCAGCTTGGTTCTAGCGGGAGCCAATGAGCAGTTCTTC	CASSLVLAGANEQFF
TRBV28	once	TRBD1	TRBJ1-5	TGTGCCAGCAGACCGACAGGGGGCCATCAGCCCCAGCATTTT	CASRPTGGHQPQHF
TRBV9	-	TRBD1	TRBJ2-6	TGTGCCAGCAGCCCGACAGGGTCTGGGGCCAACGTCCTGACTTTC	CASSPTGSGANVLTF